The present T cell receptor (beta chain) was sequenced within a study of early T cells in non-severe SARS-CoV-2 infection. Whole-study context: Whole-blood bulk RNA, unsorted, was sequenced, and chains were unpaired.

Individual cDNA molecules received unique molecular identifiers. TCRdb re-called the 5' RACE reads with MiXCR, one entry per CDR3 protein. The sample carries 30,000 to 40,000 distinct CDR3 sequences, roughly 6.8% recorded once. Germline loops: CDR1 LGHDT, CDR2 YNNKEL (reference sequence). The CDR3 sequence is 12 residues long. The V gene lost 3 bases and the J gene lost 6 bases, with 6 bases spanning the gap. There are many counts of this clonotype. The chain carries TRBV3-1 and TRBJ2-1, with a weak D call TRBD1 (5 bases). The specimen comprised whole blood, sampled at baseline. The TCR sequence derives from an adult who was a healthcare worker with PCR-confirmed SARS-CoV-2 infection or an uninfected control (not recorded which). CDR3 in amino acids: CASSQTVNEQFF. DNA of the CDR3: TGTGCCAGCAGCCAGACAGTCAATGAGCAGTTCTTC.